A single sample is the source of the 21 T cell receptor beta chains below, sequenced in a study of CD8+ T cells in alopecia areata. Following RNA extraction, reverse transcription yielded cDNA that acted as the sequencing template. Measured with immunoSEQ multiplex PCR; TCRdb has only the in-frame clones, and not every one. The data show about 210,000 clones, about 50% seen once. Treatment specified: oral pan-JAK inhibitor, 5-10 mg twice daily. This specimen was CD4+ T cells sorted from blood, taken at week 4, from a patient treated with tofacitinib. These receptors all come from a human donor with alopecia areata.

The chain's CDR3 is CASSDLILAGVNNEQFF. The CDR3 DNA reads TGTGCCAGCAGTGATCTAATTCTAGCGGGGGTTAACAATGAGCAGTTCTTC. This chain uses TRBV25-1 with TRBJ2-1, with 10 positions matching TRBD2. The J segment lost 5 bases and the V segment lost 3 bases, leaving 10 bases of the junction unmatched. The CDR3 covers 17 residues. Germline V gene sequence: CDR1 MGHDK, CDR2 SYGVNS.

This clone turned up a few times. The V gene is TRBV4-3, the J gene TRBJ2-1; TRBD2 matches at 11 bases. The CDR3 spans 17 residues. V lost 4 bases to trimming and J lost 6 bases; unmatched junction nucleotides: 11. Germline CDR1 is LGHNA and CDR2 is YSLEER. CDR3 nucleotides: TGCGCCAGCAGCCTTCTACTAGCGGGGGTGAAAGGCAATGAGCAGTTCTTC. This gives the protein CASSLLLAGVKGNEQFF.

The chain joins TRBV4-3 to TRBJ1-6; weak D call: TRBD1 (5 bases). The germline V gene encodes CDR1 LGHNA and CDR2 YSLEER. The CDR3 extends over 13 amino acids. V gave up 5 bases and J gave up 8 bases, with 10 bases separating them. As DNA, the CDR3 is TGCGCCAGCAGCTCACAGGTGGATTCACCCCTCCACTTT. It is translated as CASSSQVDSPLHF.

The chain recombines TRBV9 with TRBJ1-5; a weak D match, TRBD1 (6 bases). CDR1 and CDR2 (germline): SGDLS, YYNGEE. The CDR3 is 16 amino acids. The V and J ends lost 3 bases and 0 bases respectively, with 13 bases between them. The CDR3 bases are TGTGCCAGCAGCGAGGGAGCAGGGGCTAGCAATCAGCCCCAGCATTTT. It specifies CASSEGAGASNQPQHF.

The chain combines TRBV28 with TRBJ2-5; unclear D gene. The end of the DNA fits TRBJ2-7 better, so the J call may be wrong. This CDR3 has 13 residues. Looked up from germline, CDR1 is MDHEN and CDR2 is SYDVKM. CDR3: CASTGGTVDEQYF. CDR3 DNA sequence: TGTGCCAGCACCGGCGGTACAGTGGACGAGCAGTACTTC.

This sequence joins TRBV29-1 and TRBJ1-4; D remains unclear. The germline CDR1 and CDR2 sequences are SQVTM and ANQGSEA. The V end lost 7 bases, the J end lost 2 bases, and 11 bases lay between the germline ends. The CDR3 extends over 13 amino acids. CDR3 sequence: CSAFDKTNEKLFF. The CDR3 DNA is TGCAGCGCTTTCGACAAGACTAATGAAAAACTGTTTTTT.

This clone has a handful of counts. The CDR3 DNA follows: TGTGCCAGCAGCGTAGCCCCGCAGGGTGAAGCTTTCTTT. It specifies CASSVAPQGEAFF. The genes are TRBV9 and TRBJ1-1; D might be TRBD1 (5 bases). The CDR3 spans 13 residues. Germline CDR1 is SGDLS and CDR2 is YYNGEE. The V and J ends lost 0 bases and 7 bases respectively, with 10 bases between them.

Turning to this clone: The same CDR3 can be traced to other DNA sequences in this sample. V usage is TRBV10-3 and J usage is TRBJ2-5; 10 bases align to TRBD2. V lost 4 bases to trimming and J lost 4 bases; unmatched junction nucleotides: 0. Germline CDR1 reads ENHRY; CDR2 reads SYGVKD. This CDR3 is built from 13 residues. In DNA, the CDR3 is TGTGCCATCAGTGGGACTAGCGGAGAGACCCAGTACTTC. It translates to CAISGTSGETQYF.

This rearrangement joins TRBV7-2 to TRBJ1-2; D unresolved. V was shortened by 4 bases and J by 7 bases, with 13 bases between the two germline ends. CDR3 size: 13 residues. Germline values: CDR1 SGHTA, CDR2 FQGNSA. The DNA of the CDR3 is TGTGCCAGCAGCTACCCGTCCTCCAGTGGCTACACCTTC. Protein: CASSYPSSSGYTF.

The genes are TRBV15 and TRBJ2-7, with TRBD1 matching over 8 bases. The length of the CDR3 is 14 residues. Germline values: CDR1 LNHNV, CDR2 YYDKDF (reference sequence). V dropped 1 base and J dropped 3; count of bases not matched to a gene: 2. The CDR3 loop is CATSRGTGNYEQYF. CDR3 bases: TGTGCCACCAGCAGAGGGACAGGGAACTACGAGCAGTACTTC.

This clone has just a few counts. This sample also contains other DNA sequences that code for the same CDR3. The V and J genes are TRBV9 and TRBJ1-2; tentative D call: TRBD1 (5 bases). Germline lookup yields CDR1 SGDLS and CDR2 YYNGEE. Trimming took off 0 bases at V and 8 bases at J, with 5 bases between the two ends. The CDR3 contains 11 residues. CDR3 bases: TGTGCCAGCAGCGTAGGGGGCGGCTACACCTTC. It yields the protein CASSVGGGYTF.

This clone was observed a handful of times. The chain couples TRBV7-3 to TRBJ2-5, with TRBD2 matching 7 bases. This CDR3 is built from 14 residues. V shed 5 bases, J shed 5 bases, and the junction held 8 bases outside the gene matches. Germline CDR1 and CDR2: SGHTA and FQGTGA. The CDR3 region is CASSPTGGDETQYF. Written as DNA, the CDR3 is TGTGCCAGCAGCCCGACTGGGGGGGATGAGACCCAGTACTTC.

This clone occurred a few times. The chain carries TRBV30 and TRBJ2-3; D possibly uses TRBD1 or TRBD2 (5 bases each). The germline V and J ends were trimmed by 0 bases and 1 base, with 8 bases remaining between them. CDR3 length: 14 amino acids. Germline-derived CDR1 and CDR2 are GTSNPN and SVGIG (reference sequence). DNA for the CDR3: TGTGCCTGGAGTGTTGGGGACCGCACAGATACGCAGTATTTT. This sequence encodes CAWSVGDRTDTQYF. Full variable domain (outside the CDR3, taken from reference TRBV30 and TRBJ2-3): SQTIHQWPATLVQPVGSPLSLECTVEGTSNPNLYWYRQAAGRGLQLLFYSVGIGQISSEVPQNLSASRPQDRQFILSSKKLLLSDSGFYLCAWSVGDRTDTQYFGPGTRLTVL.

The CDR3 protein is CSVEVGVFF. CDR3 coding DNA: TGCAGCGTTGAAGTGGGAGTTTTCTTT. V is TRBV29-1 and J is TRBJ1-1; no definite D call. The CDR3 runs to 9 residues. Trimming removed 1 base at V and 13 bases at J, with 7 bases between. In germline, CDR1 is SQVTM, CDR2 ANQGSEA.

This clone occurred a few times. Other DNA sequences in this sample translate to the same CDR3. The CDR3 here is CSVGQGSNQPQHF. DNA for the CDR3: TGCAGCGTTGGTCAGGGGAGCAATCAGCCCCAGCATTTT. The rearrangement links TRBV29-1 to TRBJ1-5, with D tentatively TRBD1 (6 bases). The germline gives CDR1 SQVTM, CDR2 ANQGSEA. The CDR3 loop spans 13 amino acids. The ends were cut back, 4 bases at V and 1 base at J, with 8 bases in the middle.

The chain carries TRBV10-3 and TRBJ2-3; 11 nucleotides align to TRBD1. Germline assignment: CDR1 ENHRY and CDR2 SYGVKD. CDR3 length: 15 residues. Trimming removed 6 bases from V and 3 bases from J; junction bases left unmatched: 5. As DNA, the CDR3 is TGTGCCATCAGGGGGACAGGGGGTCAGACAGATACGCAGTATTTT. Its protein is CAIRGTGGQTDTQYF.

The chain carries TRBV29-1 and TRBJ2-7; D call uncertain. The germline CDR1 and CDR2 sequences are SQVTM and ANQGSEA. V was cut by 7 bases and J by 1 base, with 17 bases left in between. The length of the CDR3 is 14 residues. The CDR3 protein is CSANGLDGSYEQYF. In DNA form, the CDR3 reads TGCAGCGCCAACGGCCTGGACGGATCCTACGAGCAGTACTTC.

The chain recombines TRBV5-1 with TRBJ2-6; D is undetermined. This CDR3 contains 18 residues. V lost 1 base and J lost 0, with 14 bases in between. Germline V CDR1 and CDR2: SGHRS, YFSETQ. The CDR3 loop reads CASSLSPLMSSGANVLTF. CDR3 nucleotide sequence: TGCGCCAGCAGCTTGTCTCCACTGATGAGCTCTGGGGCCAACGTCCTGACTTTC.

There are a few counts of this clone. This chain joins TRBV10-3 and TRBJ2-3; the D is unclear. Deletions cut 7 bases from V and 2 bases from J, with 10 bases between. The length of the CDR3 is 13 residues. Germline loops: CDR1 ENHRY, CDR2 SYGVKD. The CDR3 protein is CAIKVAITDTQYF. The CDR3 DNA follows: TGTGCCATCAAGGTGGCAATCACAGATACGCAGTATTTT.

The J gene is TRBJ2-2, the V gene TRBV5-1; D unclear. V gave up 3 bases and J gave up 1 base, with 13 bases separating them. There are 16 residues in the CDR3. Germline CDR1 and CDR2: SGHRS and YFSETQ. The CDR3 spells CASSSTLEKNTGELFF. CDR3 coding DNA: TGCGCCAGCAGCTCTACTCTAGAGAAGAACACCGGGGAGCTGTTTTTT. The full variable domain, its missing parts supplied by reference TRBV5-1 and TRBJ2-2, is KAGVTQTPRYLIKTRGQQVTLSCSPISGHRSVSWYQQTPGQGLQFLFEYFSETQRNKGNFPGRFSGRQFSNSRSEMNVSTLELGDSALYLCASSSTLEKNTGELFFGEGSRLTVL.

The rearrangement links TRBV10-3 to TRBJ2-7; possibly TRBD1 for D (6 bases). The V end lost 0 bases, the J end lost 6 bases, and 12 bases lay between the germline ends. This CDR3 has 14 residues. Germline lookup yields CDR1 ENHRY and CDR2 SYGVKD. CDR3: CAISESVGAGEQYF. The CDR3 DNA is TGTGCCATCAGTGAGTCTGTGGGGGCCGGCGAGCAGTACTTC.